This T cell receptor beta chain is from a study of T cells in Graves' hyperthyroidism and ophthalmopathy (dated 2019 in TCRdb). Broadly, across the study: Peripheral blood samples were taken at the time of initial diagnosis, prior to any treatment. To identify distinguishing TCR V-J signatures, a discovery cohort of 100 patients was used, comprising approximately 40 with Graves' ophthalmopathy and around 60 with stable Graves' hyperthyroidism. Prospective prediction of ophthalmopathy was tested in an independent validation cohort consisting of about 20 hyperthyroidism patients and more than 15 patients who later progressed to ophthalmopathy. For training and testing, the 80 to 100 patients in the discovery cohort were randomly divided in a 7:3 ratio. In addition, the study compared T-cell repertoires in thyroid tissue and in blood from six Graves' hyperthyroidism patients. Following sampling, methimazole starting at 30 mg daily was given to hyperthyroidism patients, and high-dose intravenous methylprednisolone was given to ophthalmopathy patients. The paper reports TCR Vbeta CDR3 sequencing of 135 peripheral blood samples: over 40 ophthalmopathy, fewer than 80 hyperthyroidism and around 17 progressor patients.

This clonotype was observed at least ten times. The antigen it recognizes is unknown. No base qualities exist here, and no much larger clone lies one base off it. Amplification of TCR beta CDR3 regions was carried out from RNA transcripts. The first round of RT-PCR for the TCR CDR3 was performed with the HTBI primer set and the Qiagen OneStep RT-PCR kit. Libraries were constructed in a second round of multiplex PCR, after which size selection and purification were performed. Sequencing of the libraries was done on an Illumina HiSeq2000 using paired-end 100 bp reads. From the authors' description of their analysis: SOAPnuke was used to process the raw data, removing reads that contained adapters or uncalled bases, had a mean Phred below 15, or lacked an exact match to the constant primer or identifier. High-quality paired reads were merged with COPE v1.2.5, and unique nucleotide sequences were defined as clonotypes. MiTCR v1.1 was used to align clonotypes to the IMGT TRBV, TRBD and TRBJ reference segments. The analysis was restricted to V-J combinations with a frequency above 0.0001, which together covered 99.2% of the repertoires. A TCS score was defined as the ratio between F50 (clonal expansion) and ExV (chaos), using BLOSUM62-based TCRdist between CDR3 peptides within each V-J. Welch's t-statistics and random forest reduced 500 to 550 V-J features to 13, which were used in a naive Bayes classifier (R e1071). In-frame beta chains were kept once TCRdb had trimmed the public reads at Q25 with fastp and called clones with MiXCR. All rows with the same CDR3 protein become a single entry with the most common DNA and genes. Here the V and J calls rest on TCRdb's processing, not on the authors' analysis. For this sample the table gives approximately 300,000 distinct CDR3 sequences, of which 15% to 20% were detected only once. The leading ten clones occupy about 50% of the sample.

What the work shows at the level of the full study, not this receptor alone: In cross-validation, a model built on a 13 V-J signature told ophthalmopathy apart from stable hyperthyroidism with about 90% sensitivity and approximately 81% specificity, and in testing the same model reached 80%/75%. Sample size was not statistically predetermined, and investigators were not blinded to group allocation. In validation, the model predicted progression to ophthalmopathy with over 60% sensitivity and over 72% specificity, a median of about 6 months before onset. Most expanded thyroid clonotypes (frequency above 0.001) were also detected in blood, suggesting blood repertoires may reflect thyroid immune responses.

The V end loses 5 bases and the J end loses 8 bases, and a stretch of 13 bases separates them. The CDR3 holds 13 amino acids from the cysteine to the phenylalanine. Only the CDR3 DNA is retained, 39 bases long and in frame from the first base. Based on the germline V gene, the CDR1 and CDR2 sequences are SGHTA and FQGTGA. Ophthalmopathy patients had moderately to severely active disease, Clinical Activity Score of at least 3, NOSPECS grade of at least 4, and duration under 3 months. Any patient with an uncontrolled infection, another autoimmune disease, pregnancy or lactation was excluded. Diagnoses were established on the basis of clinical symptoms, serum thyroxine and TRAb, thyroid ultrasound, and orbital computed tomography. PBMCs were separated from 7.5 to 10 ml of fresh peripheral blood using Ficoll-Paque density gradient centrifugation. Total RNA was extracted with Trizol reagent, and quality was checked on an Agilent 2100 Bioanalyzer.

This TCR was recovered from a woman in her fifties or sixties with Graves' ophthalmopathy. The chain uses TRBV7-3 and TRBJ2-1; possibly the D gene is TRBD2, per 5 matching bases. Sequencing was done on a sample of blood. The DNA sequence is given as TGTGCCAGCAGCGCCGGACTCCTCGATGAGCAGTTCTTC. Its translation is CASSAGLLDEQFF.